Here is one T cell receptor (beta chain) with its context. This specimen comes from a study of T cell changes during pregnancy in multiple sclerosis. V lost 8 bases, J lost 5 bases, and 15 bases lay in between. The CDR3 has 13 amino acids. From germline, CDR1 is SEHNR and CDR2 FQNEAQ (reference sequence). Method: immunoSEQ multiplex PCR; TCRdb's copy keeps in-frame clones and lacks some. The sample carries around 39,000 clones, more than 70% recorded once. The chain employs TRBV7-9 and TRBJ1-1, with D perhaps TRBD1 (6 bases). This receptor was identified in a female donor with multiple sclerosis, enrolled in a pregnancy study. Material: CD8+ T cells from peripheral blood mononuclear cells, obtained in the first trimester of pregnancy. CDR3 sequence (DNA): TGTGCCAGCTTGGGGACCCAGGGGACTGAAGCTTTCTTT. This gives the protein CASLGTQGTEAFF.